Reported below is one TCR beta chain. Unmatched junction bases numbered 8, after V lost 8 bases and J lost 9 bases. The CDR3 consists of 15 residues. CDR1 and CDR2 (germline): MGHDK, SYGVNS. The data originate from a study of blood T cell repertoires in COVID-19. Looking at the study overall: T cells, B-cell-depleted T cells, or PBMCs provided the cDNA or gDNA that served as material.

Original processing notes: By means of reference gene primer amplification, nucleated cell counts were estimated. The table came from immunoSEQ multiplex PCR; TCRdb's copy has only in-frame clones and leaves some out. The V and J calls and the clone size are those of that table, but D and trimming were determined from the DNA. The data show fewer than 200,000 clones, with roughly 85% seen just once and about 3% held by the top ten. The rearrangement joins TRBV25-1 to TRBJ1-6; 12 bases fit TRBD1. The sample taken for sequencing was peripheral blood. The source is a human donor with acute or convalescent COVID-19. The donor label of this sample is uncertain. CDR3 sequence (DNA): TGTGCCAGCGGGGGACAGGGGGCTTTCGCTTCACCCCTCCACTTT. Residues: CASGGQGAFASPLHF.